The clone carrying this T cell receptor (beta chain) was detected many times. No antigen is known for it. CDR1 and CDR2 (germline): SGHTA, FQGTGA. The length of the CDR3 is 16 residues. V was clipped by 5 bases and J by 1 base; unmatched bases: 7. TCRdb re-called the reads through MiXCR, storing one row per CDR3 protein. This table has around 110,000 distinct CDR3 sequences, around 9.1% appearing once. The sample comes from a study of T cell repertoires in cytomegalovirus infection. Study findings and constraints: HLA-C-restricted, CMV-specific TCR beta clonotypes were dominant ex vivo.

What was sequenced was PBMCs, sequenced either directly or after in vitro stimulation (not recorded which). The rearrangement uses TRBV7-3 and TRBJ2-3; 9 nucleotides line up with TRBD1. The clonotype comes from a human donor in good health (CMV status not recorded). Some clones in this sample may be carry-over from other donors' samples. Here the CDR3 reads CASSPQGARGTDTQYF. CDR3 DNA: TGTGCCAGCAGCCCACAGGGGGCCAGAGGCACAGATACGCAGTATTTT.